The clone carrying this T cell receptor beta chain turned up a few times. The target antigen is unknown. These data come from a study of blood T cells in healthy people across ages. Study findings and constraints: TCR beta diversity, measured per million T cells, fell in a roughly linear way with age. Correlation between TCR beta diversity and naive T cell percentage was strong.

Combining a sample-barcoded 5' primer with a J-beta primer mix, a second PCR ran for roughly 7 to 12 cycles. A single record per CDR3 protein comes from TCRdb applying MiXCR to the 5' RACE reads. Seen here are hundreds of thousands of distinct CDR3 sequences, approximately 31% observed once, and the top ten hold 15%. Between the trimmed V and J ends, which lost 4 bases and 4 bases, there was a span of 10 bases. The CDR3 length is 13 residues. CDR1 and CDR2 (germline): SNHLY, FYNNEI. The J gene is TRBJ1-1, the V gene TRBV2; D unclear. Sequencing was performed on blood. This clonotype was sampled from an elderly woman in good health. The chain's CDR3 is CASSVRGFTEAFF. The DNA for the CDR3 is TGTGCCAGCAGTGTACGGGGATTCACTGAAGCTTTCTTT.